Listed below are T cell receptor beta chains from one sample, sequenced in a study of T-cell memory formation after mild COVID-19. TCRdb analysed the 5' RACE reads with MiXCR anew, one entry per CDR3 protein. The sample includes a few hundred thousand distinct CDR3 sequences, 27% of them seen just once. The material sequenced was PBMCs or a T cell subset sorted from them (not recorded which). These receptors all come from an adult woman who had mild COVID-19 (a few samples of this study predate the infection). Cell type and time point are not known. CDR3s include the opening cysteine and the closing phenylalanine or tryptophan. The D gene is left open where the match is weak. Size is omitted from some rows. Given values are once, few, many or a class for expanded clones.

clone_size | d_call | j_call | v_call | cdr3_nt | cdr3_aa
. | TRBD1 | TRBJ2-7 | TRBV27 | TGTGCCAGCAGTCCCCAGGGACAGGGGCACTACGAGCAGTACTTC | CASSPQGQGHYEQYF
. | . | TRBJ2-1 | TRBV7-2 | TGTGCCAGCAGCTTCACGGGGGGCAGTGCCGGTGAGCAGTTCTTC | CASSFTGGSAGEQFF
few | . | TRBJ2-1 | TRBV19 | TGTGCCAGTACTCGGGCCGGGCCCTACAATGAGCAGTTCTTC | CASTRAGPYNEQFF
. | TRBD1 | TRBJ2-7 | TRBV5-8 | TGTGCCAGCAGCTCGCGGACAGGACACAACTCCTACGAGCAGTACTTC | CASSSRTGHNSYEQYF
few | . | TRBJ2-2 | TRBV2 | TGTGCCAGCAGTTGGACTATCGCCGGGGAGCTGTTTTTT | CASSWTIAGELFF
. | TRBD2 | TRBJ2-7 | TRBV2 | TGTGCCAGCAGTGAGCGGCTAGCGGAAGCCTACGAGCAGTACTTC | CASSERLAEAYEQYF
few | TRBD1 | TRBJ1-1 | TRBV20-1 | TGCAGTGCTCCGGGACAGGGGGGGCTGAACACTGAAGCTTTCTTT | CSAPGQGGLNTEAFF
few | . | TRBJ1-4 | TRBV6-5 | TGTGCCAGCAGTTACGTGAAGGGAGGGGGTGAAAAACTGTTTTTT | CASSYVKGGGEKLFF
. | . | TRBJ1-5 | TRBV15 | TGTGCCACCAGCAGAGTTTTGGGAGCTGCTCAGCCCCAGCATTTT | CATSRVLGAAQPQHF
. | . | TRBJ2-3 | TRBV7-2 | TGTGCCAGCAGCTTAAGAACTCGGGAAGGTCCAGATACGCAGTATTTT | CASSLRTREGPDTQYF
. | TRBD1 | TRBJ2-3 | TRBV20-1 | TGCAGTGCGTGGGACAGGGCCACCCAGGACTTCCACGCAGATACGCAGTATTTT | CSAWDRATQDFHADTQYF
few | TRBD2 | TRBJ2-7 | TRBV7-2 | TGTGCCAGCAGCTCCCCTAGACAGGGACTAGCGGGAGAGGACGAGCAGTACTTC | CASSSPRQGLAGEDEQYF
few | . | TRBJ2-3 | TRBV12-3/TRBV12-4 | TGTGCCAGCAGCATCAACATAGATACGCAGTATTTT | CASSINIDTQYF
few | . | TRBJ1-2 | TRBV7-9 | TGTGCCAGCAGTCCAGGGGATGGCTACACCTTC | CASSPGDGYTF
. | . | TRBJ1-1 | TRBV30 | TGTGCCTGGGGGTTGGGCACTGAAGCTTTCTTT | CAWGLGTEAFF
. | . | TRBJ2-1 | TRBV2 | TGTGCCAGCAGGGAGGCAGCATTTGAGCAGTTCTTC | CASREAAFEQFF
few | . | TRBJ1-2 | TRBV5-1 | TGCGCCAGCAGCTTAGCCGGGACCGCCGGCACCTTC | CASSLAGTAGTF
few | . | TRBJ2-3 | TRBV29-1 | TGCAGCGTTGAAAAGGGCACAGATACGCAGTATTTT | CSVEKGTDTQYF
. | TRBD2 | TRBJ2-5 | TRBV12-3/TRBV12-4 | TGTGCCAGCAGCCTCCTTGGGGGGAGGGGAGGTAAAGAGACCCAGTACTTC | CASSLLGGRGGKETQYF
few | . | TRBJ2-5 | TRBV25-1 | TGTGCCAGCAGTGTTGCTAAGGGGGGGAGGGAGACCCAGTACTTC | CASSVAKGGRETQYF
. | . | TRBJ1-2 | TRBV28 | TGTGCCAGCAGTTTGGGAGGGGGATCAAGCGGCTACACCTTC | CASSLGGGSSGYTF
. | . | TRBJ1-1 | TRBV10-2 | TGCGCCAGCGACTACGGGGTATTGGGCACTGAAGCTTTCTTT | CASDYGVLGTEAFF
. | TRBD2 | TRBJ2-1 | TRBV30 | TGTGCCTGGACCCGCGGGGGTGATGAGCAGTTCTTC | CAWTRGGDEQFF
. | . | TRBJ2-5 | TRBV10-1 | TGCGCCAGCAGTGAAGGCGGTATGGAGACCCAGTACTTC | CASSEGGMETQYF
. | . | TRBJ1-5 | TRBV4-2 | TGTGCCAGCAGCCAAGGACACCGATCCCAGAGGTGGCCCCAGCATTTT | CASSQGHRSQRWPQHF
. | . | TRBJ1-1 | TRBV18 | TGTGCCAGCTCACAACTCGGACCGTTTCAGCGGAACACTGAAGCTTTCTTT | CASSQLGPFQRNTEAFF
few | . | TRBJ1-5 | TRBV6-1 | TGTGCCAGCAGTGATAACACCAATCAGCCCCAGCATTTT | CASSDNTNQPQHF
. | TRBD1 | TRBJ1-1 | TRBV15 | TGTGCCACCAGCAGGGACAGGAATCAGAACACTGAAGCTTTCTTT | CATSRDRNQNTEAFF
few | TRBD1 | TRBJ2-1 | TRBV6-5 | TGTGCCAGCAGTTACCGAGGGACAGGGAGGAATGAGCAGTTCTTC | CASSYRGTGRNEQFF
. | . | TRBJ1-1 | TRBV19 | TGTGCCAGTATGGGGCCTGAAGCTTTCTTT | CASMGPEAFF
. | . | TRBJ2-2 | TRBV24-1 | TGTGCCACCAGTGATTTGGCGGGACGTAACACCGGGGAGCTGTTTTTT | CATSDLAGRNTGELFF
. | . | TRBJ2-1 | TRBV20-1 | TGCAGTGCTAGCGAGGCCCGGGGGTTTGGTGAGCAGTTCTTC | CSASEARGFGEQFF
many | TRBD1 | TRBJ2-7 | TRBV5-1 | TGCGCCAGCAGCTTGGGGGTCACAGGGGGCAACGAGCAGTACTTC | CASSLGVTGGNEQYF
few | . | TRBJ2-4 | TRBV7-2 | TGTGCCAGCAGCTTAGTGGCAGGGGAGCACATTCAGTACTTC | CASSLVAGEHIQYF
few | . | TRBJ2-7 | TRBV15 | TGTGCCACCAGCAGAGATCGGGGCTTCGAGCAGTACTTC | CATSRDRGFEQYF
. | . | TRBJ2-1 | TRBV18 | TGTGCCAGCTCACCTAAGGGACTTACCTCCTACAATGAGCAGTTCTTC | CASSPKGLTSYNEQFF
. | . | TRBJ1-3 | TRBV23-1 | TGCGCCAGCAGACCCCGACCGAACAGGGAATCTGGAAACACCATATATTTT | CASRPRPNRESGNTIYF
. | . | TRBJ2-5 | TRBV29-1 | TGCAGCGTTGCAGTTTCCCAAGAGACCCAGTACTTC | CSVAVSQETQYF
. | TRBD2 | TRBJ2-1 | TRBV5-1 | TGCGCCAGCAGTCCTGAAGCGGGAGGACTCCCCTACAATGAGCAGTTCTTC | CASSPEAGGLPYNEQFF
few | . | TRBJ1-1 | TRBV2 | TGTGCCAGCAGTGAGGTGACACTCGAGCAGACTGAAGCTTTCTTT | CASSEVTLEQTEAFF
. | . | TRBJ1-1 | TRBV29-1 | TGCAGCGTCGAGGGACGGATGAACACTGAAGCTTTCTTT | CSVEGRMNTEAFF
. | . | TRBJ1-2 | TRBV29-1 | TGCAGCGTTGAGCCGGTGACTAACTATGGCTACACCTTC | CSVEPVTNYGYTF
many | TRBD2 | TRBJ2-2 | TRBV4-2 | TGTGCCAGCAGCCAGGAAGCGGGATCAAACACCGGGGAGCTGTTTTTT | CASSQEAGSNTGELFF
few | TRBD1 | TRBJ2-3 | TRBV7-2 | TGTGCCAGCAGCTCAGACAGGGCTACGGATACGCAGTATTTT | CASSSDRATDTQYF
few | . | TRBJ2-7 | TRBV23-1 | TGCGCCACCCCAGGGGACGAGCAGTACTTC | CATPGDEQYF
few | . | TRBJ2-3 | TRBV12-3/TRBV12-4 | TGTGCCAGCAGTTTAGTCATCCAACACGCACTCCTTCCCCCAGATACGCAGTATTTT | CASSLVIQHALLPPDTQYF
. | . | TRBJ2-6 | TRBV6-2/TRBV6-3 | TGTGCCAGCAGGTCAGGGTTCGCCGGGGCCAACGTCCTGACTTTC | CASRSGFAGANVLTF
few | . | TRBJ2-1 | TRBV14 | TGTGCCAGCAGCCAAGCTTCGAACAGCAATGAGCAGTTCTTC | CASSQASNSNEQFF
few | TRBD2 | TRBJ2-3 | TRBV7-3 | TGTGCCAGCAGCTCGCCCGAGGCGGGGGGGACTCAGGGGACGCAGTATTTT | CASSSPEAGGTQGTQYF
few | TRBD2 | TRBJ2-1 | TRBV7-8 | TGTGCCAGCAGCCACGGACTAGCGGGGACCTACAATGAGCAGTTCTTC | CASSHGLAGTYNEQFF
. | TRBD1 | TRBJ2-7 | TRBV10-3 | TGTGCCATCTCGGAGACAGGGTGGGAGCAGTACTTC | CAISETGWEQYF
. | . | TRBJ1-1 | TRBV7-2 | TGTGCCAGCAGCTTAGTAAAAAGTGCGAACACTGAAGCTTTCTTT | CASSLVKSANTEAFF
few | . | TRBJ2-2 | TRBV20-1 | TGCAGTGCTAGCAGGGTGAACACCGGGGAGCTGTTTTTT | CSASRVNTGELFF
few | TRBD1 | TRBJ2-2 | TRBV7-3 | TGTGCCAGCAGCTGCCGGGACAGAAACACCGGGGAGCTGTTTTTT | CASSCRDRNTGELFF
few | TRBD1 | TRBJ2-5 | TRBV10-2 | TGCGCCAGCAGCCTTAGGGGGCGGGAGACCCAGTACTTC | CASSLRGRETQYF